One sample yielded the 3 T cell receptor beta chains listed below, sequenced in a study of blood T cells in healthy people across ages. It was with a sample-barcoded 5' primer and a J-beta primer mix that a second PCR of about 7 to 12 cycles was run. TCRdb itself ran the 5' RACE reads through MiXCR, one entry per CDR3 protein. The table records over 1,300,000 distinct CDR3 sequences, 45% to 70% of them present only once. The sample taken for sequencing was blood. Every receptor here comes from a man younger than 30 in good health.

The chain combines TRBV4-1 with TRBJ2-3; D is perhaps TRBD1 or TRBD2 (5 bases each). The CDR3 runs to 14 residues. The germline V and J ends were trimmed by 3 bases and 3 bases, with 10 bases remaining between them. Germline lookup yields CDR1 MGHRA and CDR2 YSYEKL. CDR3 region: CASSHRDGTDTQYF. CDR3 nucleotide sequence: TGCGCCAGCAGCCACCGGGACGGTACAGATACGCAGTATTTT.

V gene TRBV11-2 combines with J gene TRBJ2-7, with 9 bases fitting TRBD2. This CDR3 spans 16 amino acids. J was trimmed by 2 bases and V by 6 bases; bases with no gene match: 11. Germline assignment: CDR1 SGHAT and CDR2 FQNNGV. CDR3 bases: TGTGCCAGCAGGATTGACTTGGCGGGGGGGCCCTACGAGCAGTACTTC. Translation: CASRIDLAGGPYEQYF.

This clonotype was found a few times. Here the CDR3 DNA reads TGTGCCAGCAGCTCCAGTGGAAACTACGAGCAGTACTTC. Translating it yields CASSSSGNYEQYF. J is TRBJ2-7 and V is TRBV7-9; D gene ambiguous. Looked up from germline, CDR1 is SEHNR and CDR2 is FQNEAQ (reference sequence). The CDR3 has 13 amino acids. V lost 4 bases, J lost 3 bases, and 10 bases lay in between.